This TCR beta chain was recorded in a study of shared clonotypes between healthy human individuals. CDR1 SGHDT and CDR2 YYEEEE come from the germline V gene. This CDR3 spans 15 amino acids. V gave up 5 bases and J gave up 4 bases, with 16 bases separating them. The assay was immunoSEQ multiplex PCR, and TCRdb's table has in-frame clones only and misses some. The sample includes about 2 million clones, roughly 95% of them seen just once. The receptor's source is a man younger than 35 in good health. The sample taken for sequencing was naive CD4+ T cells sorted from blood. The subset here: CD45RA+ positively selected. The V gene is TRBV5-6, the J gene TRBJ2-1; D may be TRBD2 (5 bases). The DNA of the CDR3 is TGTGCCAGCAGGCTCGAGGGTAGTAGGTACAATGAGCAGTTCTTC. Its translation is CASRLEGSRYNEQFF.